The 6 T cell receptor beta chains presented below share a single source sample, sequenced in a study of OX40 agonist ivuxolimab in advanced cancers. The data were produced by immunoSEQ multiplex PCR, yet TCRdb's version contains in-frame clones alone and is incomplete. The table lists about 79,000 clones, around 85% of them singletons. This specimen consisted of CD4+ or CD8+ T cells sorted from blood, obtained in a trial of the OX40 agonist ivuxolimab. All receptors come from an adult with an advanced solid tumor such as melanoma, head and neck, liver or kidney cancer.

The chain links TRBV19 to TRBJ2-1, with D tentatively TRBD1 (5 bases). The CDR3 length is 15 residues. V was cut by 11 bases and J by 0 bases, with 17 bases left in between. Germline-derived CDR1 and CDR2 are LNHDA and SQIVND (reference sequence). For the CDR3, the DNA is TGTGCCCGAAATCACGACAGTAGCTCCTACAATGAGCAGTTCTTC. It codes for CARNHDSSSYNEQFF. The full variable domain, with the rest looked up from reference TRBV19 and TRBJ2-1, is DGGITQSPKYLFRKEGQNVTLSCEQNLNHDAMYWYRQDPGQGLRLIYYSQIVNDFQKGDIAEGYSVSREKKESFPLTVTSAQKNPTAFYLCARNHDSSSYNEQFFGPGTRLTVL.

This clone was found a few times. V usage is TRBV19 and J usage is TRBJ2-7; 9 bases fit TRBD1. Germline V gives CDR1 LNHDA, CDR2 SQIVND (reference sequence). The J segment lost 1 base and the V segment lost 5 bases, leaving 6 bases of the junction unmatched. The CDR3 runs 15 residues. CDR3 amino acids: CASSYGQGSSYEQYF. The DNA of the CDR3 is TGTGCCAGTAGTTACGGACAGGGGTCGTCCTACGAGCAGTACTTC.

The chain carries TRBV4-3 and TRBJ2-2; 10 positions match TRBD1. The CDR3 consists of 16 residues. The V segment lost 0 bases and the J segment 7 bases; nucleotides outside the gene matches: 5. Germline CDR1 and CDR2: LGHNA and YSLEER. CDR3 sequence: CASSQDRGQGYGELFF. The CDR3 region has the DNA TGCGCCAGCAGCCAAGATAGGGGACAGGGGTACGGGGAGCTGTTTTTT.

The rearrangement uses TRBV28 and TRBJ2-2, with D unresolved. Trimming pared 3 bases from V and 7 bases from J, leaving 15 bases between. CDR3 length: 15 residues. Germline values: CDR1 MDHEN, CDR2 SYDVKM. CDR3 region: CASSFLAGTGGELFF. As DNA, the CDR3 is TGTGCCAGCAGTTTCCTCGCAGGAACGGGCGGGGAGCTGTTTTTT.

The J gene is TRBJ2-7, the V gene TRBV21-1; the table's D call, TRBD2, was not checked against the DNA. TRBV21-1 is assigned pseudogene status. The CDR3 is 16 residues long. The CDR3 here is CASSRIIAGSTYEQYF. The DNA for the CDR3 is TGTGCCAGCAGCAGGATTATAGCGGGATCAACCTACGAGCAGTACTTC.

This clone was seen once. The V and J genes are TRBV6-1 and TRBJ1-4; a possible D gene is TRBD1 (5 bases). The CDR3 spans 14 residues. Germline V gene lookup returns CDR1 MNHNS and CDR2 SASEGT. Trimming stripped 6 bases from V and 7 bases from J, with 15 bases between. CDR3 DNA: TGTGCCAGCAGCGATGCCGGGGGGAGTGAAAAACTGTTTTTT. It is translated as CASSDAGGSEKLFF.